This passage covers 22 T cell receptor beta chains from one sample sequenced in a study of tumor-infiltrating lymphocytes in primary liver carcinoma. Scientists recovered RNA and DNA together from around 20-30 mg of unsorted bulk tissue. cDNA specific to TCR beta was made from approximately 500 ng of total RNA, with a constant-region primer employed for priming. Amplification in three nested multiplex PCR rounds with slightly modified ARM-PCR gave rise to TCR beta libraries. The first two PCR rounds used TRBV1-TRBV30 forward primers with a C-beta reverse primer, 9 to 10 cycles each. Each CDR3 protein is one row after TCRdb ran MiXCR on the multiplex PCR reads. Of almost 55,000 distinct CDR3 sequences listed, about 70% are singletons. The specimen was liver tumor tissue from sampling region 2. The subset was: tumor region T2, inferior pole. Receptor source: a man aged 35-49 years with primary liver carcinoma and hepatitis B virus infection.

Remarks on this clonotype: A single base separates this from a much larger clone, so it may be a read error. This chain joins TRBV19 and TRBJ1-5, with 9 nucleotides matching TRBD1. CDR1 LNHDA and CDR2 SQIVND come from the germline V gene (reference sequence). Unmatched junction bases numbered 14, after V lost 8 bases and J lost 6 bases. The CDR3 length is 16 residues. CDR3 in DNA: TGTGCCAGTCACAACGCCGGGACAGGGAAACGTCAGCCCCAGCATTTT. This encodes CASHNAGTGKRQPQHF.

A word on this clonotype: An end of the junction differs from the germline gene, which may be a read error. V is TRBV13 and J is TRBJ2-1; D ambiguous. The CDR3 length is 11 residues. Germline CDR1 is PRHDT and CDR2 is FYEKMQ (reference sequence). CDR3 region: CASTLSNERFF. The CDR3 DNA reads TGTGCCAGCACCTTAAGCAATGAGCGGTTCTTC.

This clonotype was recorded at least ten times. V is TRBV12-3 or TRBV12-4 and J is TRBJ2-1; 12 bases fit TRBD2. Losses at the gene ends were 6 bases for V and 7 bases for J; bases not matched to a gene: 7. The CDR3 is 15 residues long. CDR3 sequence: CASRRRGTSGNEQFF. DNA for the CDR3: TGTGCCAGCAGGCGTCGAGGGACTAGCGGGAATGAGCAGTTCTTC.

This clonotype turned up a few times. Being one base from a much bigger clone, this may be a read error. The chain employs TRBV28 and TRBJ1-1; D not certain. CDR1 is MDHEN, CDR2 SYDVKM, per germline. Trimming pared 7 bases from V and 6 bases from J, leaving 12 bases between. This CDR3 has 12 amino acids. The CDR3 region has the DNA TGTGCCAGCATTACGGGTCACGCTGAAGCTTTCTTT. It yields the protein CASITGHAEAFF.

In the case of this clonotype: This could be a read error, since a much larger clone is one nucleotide away. V is TRBV2 and J is TRBJ1-4; D possibly corresponds to TRBD1 (5 bases). Looked up from germline, CDR1 is SNHLY and CDR2 is FYNNEI. V was trimmed by 0 bases and J by 12 bases, leaving 17 bases between them. The CDR3 sequence is 15 residues long. CDR3 sequence reads: CASSEAGPIGEELFF. CDR3 DNA sequence: TGTGCCAGCAGTGAAGCGGGGCCTATCGGGGAAGAACTGTTTTTT.

With regard to this clonotype: Mismatch with germline at one junction end may stem from a read error. The V and J genes are TRBV6-5 and TRBJ1-1; tentative D call: TRBD1 (5 bases). Germline CDR1 and CDR2: MNHEY and SVGAGI. CDR3 length: 14 amino acids. The CDR3 spells CANSDRGGETEAFF. The CDR3 bases are TGTGCCAACAGCGATAGGGGCGGGGAAACTGAGGCTTTCTTT.

As for this clonotype: Because the CDR3 is missing its conserved closing phenylalanine or tryptophan, this is likely a read error. This chain links TRBV11-2 with TRBJ2-7; 7 bases match TRBD2. The ends lost 4 bases at V and 6 bases at J; junction bases unmatched: 12. This CDR3 has 15 residues. CDR1 and CDR2 (germline): SGHAT, FQNNGV. Here the CDR3 reads CASSSARGRDIEQYS. DNA for the CDR3: TGTGCCAGCAGCTCAGCCCGGGGGAGGGATATCGAGCAGTACTCC.

Remarks on this clonotype: No conserved phenylalanine or tryptophan ends this CDR3, so it is likely a read error. No DNA is shown, since the ends of the CDR3 on it are uncertain; the CDR3 is the one TCRdb lists. The chain recombines TRBV28 with TRBJ2-5; TRBD2, as called in the table, went unchecked against the DNA. The CDR3 has 12 amino acids, counting both end residues. Germline lookup yields CDR1 MDHEN and CDR2 SYDVKM. The CDR3 reads CVSGSLEETQHL.

In this sample, this clonotype turned up many times. Given a much more abundant clone one base away, this may be a read error. The gene calls are TRBV29-1 and TRBJ1-1; the match to TRBD1 covers 11 bases. The CDR3 is 13 residues long. CDR1 is SQVTM, CDR2 ANQGSEA, per germline. DNA of the CDR3: TGCAGCGTAACGGACAGGGGGCACACTGAAGCTCTCTTT. It codes for CSVTDRGHTEALF. Combining the CDR3 with reference TRBV29-1 and TRBJ1-1 gives the whole variable domain SAVISQKPSRDICQRGTSLTIQCQVDSQVTMMFWYRQQPGQSLTLIATANQGSEATYESGFVIDKFPISRPNLTFSTLTVSNMSPEDSSIYLCSVTDRGHTEALFGQGTRLTVV.

As regards this clonotype: At one end the junction does not follow the germline gene, possibly because of a read error. The chain combines TRBV6-6 with TRBJ1-1, with no clear D. Germline V CDR1 and CDR2: MNHNY, SVGAGI (reference sequence). The CDR3 runs 13 residues. The CDR3 bases are TGTGCCAGCAGTTACCGAGGCGAAACTGAAGCTTTATTT. This gives the protein CASSYRGETEALF.

This clonotype was observed a single time. V and J are TRBV6-5 and TRBJ2-2; no clear D. The CDR3 loop spans 15 amino acids. Looked up from germline, CDR1 is MNHEY and CDR2 is SVGAGI. The CDR3 loop is CISSYAVDGTGELFF. CDR3 coding DNA: TGTATCAGCAGTTACGCAGTGGATGGCACCGGGGAGCTGTTTTTT.

Points on this clonotype: At one boundary the junction diverges from the germline segment, which might be a read error. The rearrangement links TRBV29-1 to TRBJ2-1; 8 bases are a match to TRBD1. The CDR3 has 14 residues. CDR1 and CDR2 from the germline V gene are SQVTM and ANQGSEA. CDR3 coding DNA: TGCAGCCCCGTCTCCGGGACAGGCAACAACGAGCAGTTCTTT. This sequence encodes CSPVSGTGNNEQFF.

This clonotype was detected only once. The chain employs TRBV4-2 and TRBJ2-1, with D tentatively TRBD2 (5 bases). Germline lookup yields CDR1 LGHNA and CDR2 YNFKEQ. Trimming took off 5 bases at V and 1 base at J, with 21 bases between the two ends. The CDR3 loop spans 18 amino acids. The CDR3 DNA reads as TGTGCCAGCAGCTTGTTTGTAGTGGGAGACGGTTCCTACAATGAGCAGTTCTTC. This gives the protein CASSLFVVGDGSYNEQFF.

Notes on this clonotype: Given a much more abundant clone one base away, this may be a read error. The conserved phenylalanine or tryptophan normally closing the CDR3 is absent here, so this likely arose from a read error. In DNA, the CDR3 is TGTGCCAGCACCCTGGGCCCTCTTGATGGCTACACCGTC. Amino acids: CASTLGPLDGYTV. The chain links TRBV13 to TRBJ1-2; D is ambiguous. CDR3 length equals 13 residues. V was clipped by 7 bases and J by 6 bases, with 15 bases between them. Germline loops: CDR1 PRHDT, CDR2 FYEKMQ (reference sequence).

This clonotype was seen at least ten times. The rearrangement uses TRBV28 and TRBJ2-7; TRBD2 matches at 10 bases. This CDR3 spans 14 amino acids. V shed 5 bases, J shed 4 bases, and the junction held 5 bases outside the gene matches. The germline V gene encodes CDR1 MDHEN and CDR2 SYDVKM. Here the CDR3 DNA reads TGTGCCAGCAGTCGACTAGCGGGTGGATACGAGCAGTACTTC. Its protein is CASSRLAGGYEQYF.

This clonotype occurred once. A much larger clonotype is one base distant, so this may be a read error. The V call is TRBV7-9, the J call TRBJ2-1; 8 bases align to TRBD1. In germline, CDR1 is SEHNR, CDR2 FQNEAQ (reference sequence). The CDR3 covers 14 residues. The chain's CDR3 is CANSLTGEYNEQFF. In DNA form, the CDR3 reads TGTGCCAACAGCTTGACAGGGGAGTACAATGAGCAGTTCTTC.

The chain links TRBV6-5 to TRBJ1-6; no clear D gene. Germline V gene sequence: CDR1 MNHEY, CDR2 SVGAGI. The V end lost 10 bases, the J end lost 5 bases, and 18 bases lay between the germline ends. This CDR3 has 15 amino acids. In DNA form, the CDR3 reads TGTGCCAACCATGGTGGGGTAATAGATAATTCACCCCTCCACTTT. This gives the protein CANHGGVIDNSPLHF.

Of note for this clonotype: One end of the junction varies from germline; a read error may be responsible. The rearrangement joins TRBV4-1 to TRBJ1-3; perhaps TRBD1 as D (5 bases). Looked up from germline, CDR1 is MGHRA and CDR2 is YSYEKL. This CDR3 contains 19 residues. The DNA for the CDR3 is TGCACCAGCAGCCAGGGCGTAAGGGGAACGCTACGGTCTGGAAACACCATATATTTT. Residues: CTSSQGVRGTLRSGNTIYF.

On this clonotype: The junction departs from the called germline gene at one end, perhaps through a read error. The V call is TRBV5-8, the J call TRBJ2-2, with a weak D call TRBD2 (5 bases). The CDR3 runs 16 residues. Germline V gene sequence: CDR1 SGHTS, CDR2 YDEGEE. The CDR3 protein is CASSLLATSNNGELFF. CDR3 nucleotide sequence: TGTGCCAGCAGCTTGTTAGCGACTTCGAACAACGGGGAGCTGTTTTTT. Full variable domain (rest looked up from reference TRBV5-8 and TRBJ2-2): EAGVTQSPTHLIKTRGQQATLRCSPISGHTSVYWYQQALGLGLQFLLWYDEGEERNRGNFPPRFSGRQFPNYSSELNVNALELEDSALYLCASSLLATSNNGELFFGEGSRLTVL.

This clonotype was seen only once. This clone may be a read error of a much larger clone one base away. The chain couples TRBV10-3 to TRBJ1-2; possible D gene TRBD1, 6 bases. CDR1 ENHRY and CDR2 SYGVKD come from the germline V gene. V was shortened by 6 bases and J by 3 bases, with 17 bases between the two germline ends. The CDR3 extends over 15 amino acids. In DNA form, the CDR3 reads TGTGCCATCAGGGCAGACAGGTTCGAAGACTATGGCTACACCTTC. Translated, it gives CAIRADRFEDYGYTF.

The rearrangement joins TRBV6-2 or TRBV6-3 to TRBJ2-7; no definite D call. V lost 9 bases to trimming and J lost 2 bases, with 20 bases between them. Germline values: CDR1 MNHEY, CDR2 SVGEGT. CDR3 size: 15 residues. The CDR3 is CASFTQVLHPYEQYF. The CDR3 bases are TGTGCCAGTTTCACGCAGGTCCTCCACCCCTACGAGCAGTACTTC.

This clonotype occurred once. Germline is not matched at one junction end, which may reflect a read error. This chain uses TRBV5-4 with TRBJ1-6; possible D gene TRBD1, 5 bases. There are 15 residues in the CDR3. In germline, CDR1 is SGHNT, CDR2 YYREEE (reference sequence). The DNA of the CDR3 is TGTGCCAGCGGCTTGCAGGGATTAGGGGAATCACCCCTCCACTTT. Translated, it gives CASGLQGLGESPLHF.